Below are 32 T cell receptor beta chains sequenced from a single sample in a study of cytomegalovirus exposure and HLA in healthy donors. The PCR had 60 Vbeta and 13 Jbeta primers. Generated by immunoSEQ multiplex PCR, the TCRdb table keeps only in-frame clones and is missing some. The sample records 90,000 to 120,000 clones, 75% to 80% being singletons. The sequencing input was PBMCs. The source is a man between 60 and 75 years old in good health and CMV-seropositive.

The J gene is TRBJ2-7, the V gene TRBV27, with D perhaps matching TRBD1 (5 bases). Germline V gives CDR1 MNHEY, CDR2 SMNVEV (reference sequence). V dropped 6 bases and J dropped 1 base, with 10 bases sitting between them. The CDR3 spans 13 residues. This CDR3 reads CASRMHRSYEQYF. As DNA, the CDR3 is TGTGCCAGCAGGATGCACAGGTCCTACGAGCAGTACTTC.

In its sample, this clone was seen a few times. The chain couples TRBV10-3 to TRBJ2-2; 10 bases agree with TRBD2. The CDR3 length is 16 residues. Unmatched junction bases numbered 9, after V lost 6 bases and J lost 5 bases. The germline gives CDR1 ENHRY, CDR2 SYGVKD. As DNA, the CDR3 is TGTGCCATCAGCCTCGGGCTAGCGGGGGCTACCGGGGAGCTGTTTTTT. Translated, it gives CAISLGLAGATGELFF.

This chain connects TRBV15 to TRBJ2-5; 10 bases line up with TRBD1. After removal of 0 bases from V and 3 bases from J, the junction contained 1 base not matched to a gene. The germline gives CDR1 LNHNV, CDR2 YYDKDF (reference sequence). This CDR3 is built from 15 residues. CDR3 coding DNA: TGTGCCACCAGCAGAGAAGGGACAGGGGAAGAGACCCAGTACTTC. Its protein is CATSREGTGEETQYF.

This clone was observed a handful of times. The V call is TRBV21-1, the J call TRBJ1-6; TRBD1, the table's D call, lacks a check against the DNA. TRBV21-1 is a documented pseudogene. The CDR3 contains 17 residues. The DNA for the CDR3 is TGTGCCAGCAGCAAAGGAGGGGACAGGGCTGGTGATTCACCCCTCCACTTT. It specifies CASSKGGDRAGDSPLHF.

The chain links TRBV7-9 to TRBJ1-4, with TRBD1 matching over 7 bases. CDR1 is SEHNR and CDR2 is FQNEAQ in the germline V gene (reference sequence). Trimming took 2 bases from V and 4 from J; bases not matched to a gene: 7. The CDR3 has 16 amino acids. The CDR3 region is CASSLSAGQVNEKLFF. CDR3 nucleotide sequence: TGTGCCAGCAGCTTAAGCGCAGGACAGGTTAATGAAAAACTGTTTTTT.

The chain couples TRBV5-4 to TRBJ1-2; 8 bases agree with TRBD1. Trimming at V came to 0 bases and at J to 4 bases, leaving 8 bases not matched to a gene. Germline CDR1 reads SGHNT; CDR2 reads YYREEE (reference sequence). CDR3 length: 16 residues. The CDR3 reads CASSLDAGRGPYGYTF. As DNA, the CDR3 is TGTGCCAGCAGCTTGGATGCGGGCAGGGGGCCCTATGGCTACACCTTC.

This sequence joins TRBV6-6 and TRBJ2-7, with TRBD2 identical over 7 bases. Unmatched junction bases numbered 2, after V lost 0 bases and J lost 0 bases. Germline lookup yields CDR1 MNHNY and CDR2 SVGAGI (reference sequence). This CDR3 has 15 residues. In nucleotides, the CDR3 is TGTGCCAGCAGTTACTCGACTAGCAGCTCCTACGAGCAGTACTTC. It translates to CASSYSTSSSYEQYF.

J is TRBJ2-7 and V is TRBV7-6, with no clear D. This CDR3 region has 13 residues. Trimming cost V 5 bases and J 4 bases, with 12 bases left between them. Germline values: CDR1 SGHVS, CDR2 FNYEAQ. The CDR3 DNA follows: TGTGCCAGCAGCCCGGAGTTAAGATACGAGCAGTACTTC. Translating gives CASSPELRYEQYF.

This clone has just a few counts. One end of the junction varies from germline; a read error may be responsible. The rearrangement uses TRBV7-9 and TRBJ2-7, with D possibly TRBD1 on 5 matching bases. The CDR3 has 15 residues. Germline values: CDR1 SEHNR, CDR2 FQNEAQ (reference sequence). The CDR3 bases are TGTGCCAGCACCTTAGGGGTGGCTAGCTCCTACGAGCAGTACTTC. Amino acids: CASTLGVASSYEQYF.

The chain uses TRBV6-5 and TRBJ1-5; D gene unclear. The V gene lost 6 bases and the J gene lost 3 bases, with 12 bases spanning the gap. The germline gives CDR1 MNHEY, CDR2 SVGAGI. This CDR3 region has 14 residues. CDR3 in DNA: TGTGCCAGCAGATTTTGGGAGGACAATCAGCCCCAGCATTTT. Translation gives CASRFWEDNQPQHF.

The V gene is TRBV5-1, the J gene TRBJ1-2, with a weak D call TRBD1 (6 bases). The V gene lost 4 bases and the J gene lost 2 bases, with 9 bases spanning the gap. The CDR3 length is 13 residues. Per the germline V gene, CDR1 is SGHRS and CDR2 is YFSETQ. The CDR3 sequence is CASSPGVNYGYTF. CDR3 DNA: TGCGCCAGCAGCCCAGGGGTCAACTATGGCTACACCTTC.

This sequence joins TRBV18 and TRBJ2-7; possibly TRBD2 for D (6 bases). This CDR3 is 13 amino acids long. The germline V gene encodes CDR1 KGHSH and CDR2 LQKENI. V lost 6 bases to trimming and J lost 5 bases, with 14 bases between them. In DNA, the CDR3 is TGTGCCAGCTCCTCCGGGGGAGAGGACGAGCAGTACTTC. This codes for CASSSGGEDEQYF.

The genes are TRBV10-3 and TRBJ2-5; 7 nucleotides align to TRBD1. The J call may be incorrect, as the DNA end agrees better with TRBJ2-7. Germline CDR1 reads ENHRY; CDR2 reads SYGVKD. CDR3 size: 12 residues. DNA for the CDR3: TGTGCCACCGGGACAGACCCCTACGAGCAGTACTTC. It encodes CATGTDPYEQYF.

This clone was observed a handful of times. The chain recombines TRBV6-5 with TRBJ1-5, with D perhaps matching TRBD1 (6 bases). Per the germline V gene, CDR1 is MNHEY and CDR2 is SVGAGI. The CDR3 contains 13 residues. Trimming left V 7 bases short and J 4 bases short, with 11 bases between. DNA of the CDR3: TGTGCCAGCACCCGGGACAAGAATCAGCCCCAGCATTTT. This translates into CASTRDKNQPQHF.

This chain uses TRBV6-5 with TRBJ2-7, with a possible D match to TRBD1 (5 bases). Trimming stripped 0 bases from V and 7 bases from J, with 16 bases between. CDR3 size: 15 residues. Germline values: CDR1 MNHEY, CDR2 SVGAGI. The CDR3 DNA reads TGTGCCAGCAGTTACTCGGCGTCAGGGCTGAGGGAGCAGTACTTC. This encodes CASSYSASGLREQYF.

The gene calls are TRBV5-6 and TRBJ1-1, with D tentatively TRBD1 (5 bases). CDR3 length: 13 amino acids. V dropped 5 bases and J dropped 2 bases, with 10 bases sitting between them. CDR1 SGHDT and CDR2 YYEEEE come from the germline V gene. The CDR3, as DNA: TGTGCCAGCAGATGGAGGGGAAACACTGAAGCTTTCTTT. This codes for CASRWRGNTEAFF.

The CDR3 nucleotides read TGCGCCAGCAGTGCCGGGACTAGCGGGGGCCGACCCTACGAGCAGTACTTC. It translates to CASSAGTSGGRPYEQYF. The chain couples TRBV10-2 to TRBJ2-7; 14 bases agree with TRBD2. This CDR3 is 17 amino acids long. CDR1 and CDR2 (germline): WSHSY, SAAADI. V lost 4 bases to trimming and J lost 2 bases; unmatched junction nucleotides: 7.

The chain is built from TRBV7-3 and TRBJ2-1, with 7 positions matching TRBD2. Germline lookup yields CDR1 SGHTA and CDR2 FQGTGA. This CDR3 contains 15 residues. V lost 2 bases to trimming and J lost 3 bases; unmatched junction nucleotides: 4. Written as DNA, the CDR3 is TGTGCCAGCAGCTTATTTGGGGGGGACTACAATGAGCAGTTCTTC. Its translation is CASSLFGGDYNEQFF. The complete variable domain, with remaining parts taken from reference TRBV7-3 and TRBJ2-1, reads GAGVSQTPSNKVTEKGKYVELRCDPISGHTALYWYRQSLGQGPEFLIYFQGTGAADDSGLPNDRFFAVRPEGSVSTLKIQRTERGDSAVYLCASSLFGGDYNEQFFGPGTRLTVL.

The V gene is TRBV27, the J gene TRBJ2-1, with TRBD2 identical over 11 bases. This CDR3 spans 16 amino acids. Trimming took 3 bases from V and 4 from J; bases not matched to a gene: 5. Germline CDR1 is MNHEY and CDR2 is SMNVEV (reference sequence). CDR3 coding DNA: TGTGCCAGCAGTTTCCAATTAGCGGGGGGGTACAATGAGCAGTTCTTC. It yields the protein CASSFQLAGGYNEQFF.

The rearrangement links TRBV5-4 to TRBJ2-7; 8 bases are shared with TRBD2. V gave up 4 bases and J gave up 7 bases; unmatched junction bases: 13. This CDR3 has 15 residues. Germline lookup yields CDR1 SGHNT and CDR2 YYREEE (reference sequence). CDR3 amino acids: CASSPSSRGAREQYF. CDR3 nucleotides: TGTGCCAGCAGCCCCTCCTCGCGGGGGGCCAGAGAGCAGTACTTC.

This clone occurred once. The V and J genes are TRBV19 and TRBJ2-7, with 9 bases that match TRBD1. Germline loops: CDR1 LNHDA, CDR2 SQIVND (reference sequence). The V and J ends lost 4 bases and 1 base, in that order; junction bases with no gene match: 5. This CDR3 region has 15 residues. The CDR3 DNA follows: TGTGCCAGTAGTACTACAGGGACAGGGTCCTACGAGCAGTACTTC. Encoded protein: CASSTTGTGSYEQYF.

The chain is built from TRBV6-4 and TRBJ2-3, with 9 bases that match TRBD2. The trim removed 9 bases at V and 3 bases at J, leaving 10 bases unmatched. Per germline, CDR1 MRHNA and CDR2 SNTAGT. The CDR3 has 15 amino acids. CDR3: CASDLAGAATDTQYF. CDR3 bases: TGTGCCAGTGATTTAGCGGGGGCGGCAACAGATACGCAGTATTTT.

V gene TRBV5-1 combines with J gene TRBJ2-5; 9 bases match TRBD2. Germline V gene data show CDR1 as SGHRS and CDR2 as YFSETQ. The V gene end was trimmed by 7 bases and the J gene end by 2 bases; junction bases not matched to a gene: 15. The CDR3 is made up of 17 amino acids. The CDR3 spells CASSIARGGLKQETQYF. In DNA form, the CDR3 reads TGCGCCAGCTCCATCGCGCGGGGGGGCCTCAAACAAGAGACCCAGTACTTC.

This clone came up a few times. This chain uses TRBV21-1 with TRBJ1-5; TRBD1, the table's D call, lacks a check against the DNA. TRBV21-1 is given as a pseudogene. The CDR3 covers 14 residues. The CDR3 nucleotides are TGTGCCAGCAGCAAGACAGGGCGTAATCAGCCCCAGCATTTT. Its protein product is CASSKTGRNQPQHF.

A few counts support this clone. The chain combines TRBV4-1 with TRBJ2-5; TRBD1 might be the D (7 bases). The J call is doubtful: the DNA matches TRBJ2-7 better. CDR1 and CDR2 from the germline V gene are MGHRA and YSYEKL. There are 15 residues in the CDR3. The CDR3 here is CASSQDQGGPYEQYF. The CDR3 DNA sequence: TGCGCCAGCAGCCAAGATCAGGGGGGCCCCTACGAGCAGTACTTC.

The chain recombines TRBV2 with TRBJ2-5, with a weak D call TRBD2 (6 bases). The DNA end is more similar to TRBJ2-7, so the J call may be wrong. Germline CDR1 and CDR2: SNHLY and FYNNEI. This CDR3 has 12 residues. CDR3 DNA: TGTGCCAGCAGTCCGCGGGGCGCCGAGCAGTACTTC. This sequence encodes CASSPRGAEQYF.

The gene calls are TRBV5-6 and TRBJ1-6; D is perhaps TRBD1 (5 bases). CDR1 and CDR2 (germline): SGHDT, YYEEEE. The V gene lost 2 bases and the J gene lost 7 bases, with 16 bases spanning the gap. The CDR3 consists of 16 residues. The CDR3 coding sequence is TGTGCCAGCAGCTTTGCCAAGGAGGAGGGGAATTCACCCCTCCACTTT. Encoded protein: CASSFAKEEGNSPLHF.

V and J are TRBV30 and TRBJ2-5; 10 bases agree with TRBD2. Unmatched junction bases numbered 13, after V lost 3 bases and J lost 3 bases. Per germline, CDR1 GTSNPN and CDR2 SVGIG (reference sequence). The length of the CDR3 is 17 residues. The CDR3 nucleotides are TGTGCCTGGAGAGGGGGGGGGACTAGCGAGTCCAAAGAGACCCAGTACTTC. Its translation is CAWRGGGTSESKETQYF.

This clone is a singleton in its sample. The CDR3 nucleotides are TGTGCCAGCAGCCACCCCAGGAAAACCAATCAGCCCCAGCATTTT. This sequence encodes CASSHPRKTNQPQHF. This sequence joins TRBV7-2 and TRBJ1-5, with D uncertain. V lost 5 bases and J lost 3, with 14 bases in between. CDR1 SGHTA and CDR2 FQGNSA come from the germline V gene. The CDR3 contains 15 residues.

This clone was seen only once. The rearrangement uses TRBV18 and TRBJ2-5; tentatively, D is TRBD1 (5 bases). With the DNA end fitting TRBJ2-7 better, the J assignment may be wrong. The CDR3 has 16 amino acids. Germline CDR1 reads KGHSH; CDR2 reads LQKENI. Here the CDR3 DNA reads TGTGCCAGCTCACCTAAGAGGACCGACAGCTCCTACGAGCAGTACTTC. Protein: CASSPKRTDSSYEQYF.

The CDR3 bases are TGTGCCAGCAGCCCCTCGGGATCCTACGAGCAGTACTTC. Translated, it gives CASSPSGSYEQYF. The genes are TRBV7-9 and TRBJ2-7; weak D call: TRBD2 (5 bases). The germline CDR1 and CDR2 sequences are SEHNR and FQNEAQ (reference sequence). The CDR3 contains 13 residues. The V gene lost 5 bases and the J gene lost 1 base, with 9 bases spanning the gap. The entire variable domain, with the rest obtained from reference TRBV7-9 and TRBJ2-7, is as follows: DTGVSQNPRHKITKRGQNVTFRCDPISEHNRLYWYRQTLGQGPEFLTYFQNEAQLEKSRLLSDRFSAERPKGSFSTLEIQRTEQGDSAMYLCASSPSGSYEQYFGPGTRLTVT.

The gene calls are TRBV7-4 and TRBJ2-3, with 14 bases lining up with TRBD2. Germline V gene lookup returns CDR1 SGHVT and CDR2 SQSDAQ. Trimming took 5 bases from V and 0 from J; bases not matched to a gene: 16. The CDR3 sequence is 21 residues long. CDR3 DNA: TGTGCCAGCAGCCATGAAATGGGACTAGCGGGGGTTCCAACTAGCACAGATACGCAGTATTTT. This sequence encodes CASSHEMGLAGVPTSTDTQYF.